Listed here are 9 T cell receptor beta chains from one sample, sequenced in a study of CD8 T cell repertoires and HIV-1 epitope variants. No antigen has been identified for these receptors. Method: immunoSEQ multiplex PCR; TCRdb's copy keeps in-frame clones and lacks some. The sample comprises 5,700 or so clones, 55% to 75% of which are singletons, and roughly 43% rests with the top ten. The sequenced material came from cultured CD8+ T cells derived from PBMCs. The origin of the receptors is a male donor with HIV.

The chain carries TRBV5-1 and TRBJ1-5; 10 bases fit TRBD1. The CDR3 covers 17 residues. V was pared by 4 bases and J by 7 bases, with 14 bases of the junction left unmatched. Germline CDR1 SGHRS, CDR2 YFSETQ. The CDR3 loop is CASSLQPRDRGGQPQHF. CDR3 DNA: TGCGCCAGCAGCCTGCAGCCGAGGGACAGGGGCGGACAGCCCCAGCATTTT.

The V gene is TRBV2, the J gene TRBJ2-7; D unresolved. CDR1 and CDR2 from the germline V gene are SNHLY and FYNNEI. V was pared by 5 bases and J by 4 bases, with 3 bases between. The CDR3 totals 10 residues. The CDR3 coding sequence is TGTGCCAGCAGTACTTACGAGCAGTACTTC. Translated: CASSTYEQYF.

This sequence joins TRBV5-1 and TRBJ2-1, with 10 bases identical to TRBD2. The ends lost 7 bases at V and 1 base at J; junction bases unmatched: 8. CDR1 and CDR2 (germline): SGHRS, YFSETQ. This CDR3 has 16 amino acids. The CDR3 here is CASGGASGGSYNEQFF. The CDR3 coding sequence is TGCGCCAGCGGAGGAGCTAGCGGGGGTTCCTACAATGAGCAGTTCTTC.

The V gene is TRBV4-1, the J gene TRBJ2-1, with 7 bases fitting TRBD2. V lost 3 bases, J lost 2 bases, and 4 bases stayed unmatched. This CDR3 comprises 15 residues. CDR1 is MGHRA and CDR2 is YSYEKL in the germline V gene. CDR3 in DNA: TGCGCCAGCAGCCATCCAGGGAGGGCCTACAATGAGCAGTTCTTC. Protein product: CASSHPGRAYNEQFF.

The chain combines TRBV28 with TRBJ2-2, with 8 bases aligning to TRBD2. V lost 3 bases and J lost 1; bases outside the gene matches: 4. Per germline, CDR1 MDHEN and CDR2 SYDVKM. The CDR3 runs 16 residues. The CDR3: CASSFSLAGNTGELFF. The CDR3, as DNA: TGTGCCAGCAGTTTCTCCCTAGCGGGGAACACCGGGGAGCTGTTTTTT.

This clone was picked up one time. The chain has TRBV7-2 and TRBJ1-1, with 9 bases fitting TRBD1. J was trimmed by 6 bases and V by 0 bases; bases with no gene match: 5. This CDR3 comprises 15 residues. CDR1 and CDR2 (germline): SGHTA, FQGNSA. This CDR3 is CASSLAGGTGSEAFF. The CDR3 DNA reads TGTGCCAGCAGCTTAGCTGGGGGGACAGGGTCTGAAGCTTTCTTT.

The genes are TRBV7-9 and TRBJ1-2, with a possible D match to TRBD1 (6 bases). The CDR3 is 14 residues long. V lost 5 bases and J lost 4, with 14 bases in between. Germline lookup yields CDR1 SEHNR and CDR2 FQNEAQ (reference sequence). This CDR3 reads CASSLVGAGYGYTF. The CDR3 DNA reads as TGTGCCAGCAGCCTCGTGGGGGCGGGCTATGGCTACACCTTC. The full variable domain, completed using reference TRBV7-9 and TRBJ1-2, is DTGVSQNPRHKITKRGQNVTFRCDPISEHNRLYWYRQTLGQGPEFLTYFQNEAQLEKSRLLSDRFSAERPKGSFSTLEIQRTEQGDSAMYLCASSLVGAGYGYTFGSGTRLTVV.

The J gene is TRBJ2-3, the V gene TRBV11-3, with TRBD2 identical over 13 bases. CDR3 length equals 17 residues. Unmatched junction bases numbered 8, after V lost 5 bases and J lost 3 bases. CDR1 SGHNT and CDR2 YENEEA come from the germline V gene. The CDR3: CASSGRTSGSGTDTQYF. In DNA form, the CDR3 reads TGTGCCAGCAGCGGCAGGACTAGCGGGAGTGGGACAGATACGCAGTATTTT.

In DNA, the CDR3 is TGTGCCTGGAGGCGGAGGTCTAATTCACCCCTCCACTTT. Translation gives CAWRRRSNSPLHF. The V and J genes are TRBV30 and TRBJ1-6; D not certain. Trimming took 3 bases from V and 6 from J, leaving 9 bases between them. Germline V gene data show CDR1 as GTSNPN and CDR2 as SVGIG (reference sequence). This CDR3 has 13 amino acids.